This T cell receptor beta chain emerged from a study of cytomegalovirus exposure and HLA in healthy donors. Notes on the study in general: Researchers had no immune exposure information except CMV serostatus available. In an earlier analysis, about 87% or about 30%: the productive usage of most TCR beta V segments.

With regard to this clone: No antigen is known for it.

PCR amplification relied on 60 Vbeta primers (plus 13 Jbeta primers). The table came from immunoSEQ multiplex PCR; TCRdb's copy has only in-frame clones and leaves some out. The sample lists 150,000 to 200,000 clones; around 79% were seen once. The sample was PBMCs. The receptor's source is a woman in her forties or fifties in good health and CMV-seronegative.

The CDR3 DNA follows: TGTGCGGATAGCGGATTCACAGATACGCAGTATTTT. Its translation: CADSGFTDTQYF. The rearrangement joins TRBV7-9 to TRBJ2-3; maybe TRBD2 (6 bases). The CDR3 loop spans 12 amino acids. Germline CDR1 reads SEHNR; CDR2 reads FQNEAQ (reference sequence).